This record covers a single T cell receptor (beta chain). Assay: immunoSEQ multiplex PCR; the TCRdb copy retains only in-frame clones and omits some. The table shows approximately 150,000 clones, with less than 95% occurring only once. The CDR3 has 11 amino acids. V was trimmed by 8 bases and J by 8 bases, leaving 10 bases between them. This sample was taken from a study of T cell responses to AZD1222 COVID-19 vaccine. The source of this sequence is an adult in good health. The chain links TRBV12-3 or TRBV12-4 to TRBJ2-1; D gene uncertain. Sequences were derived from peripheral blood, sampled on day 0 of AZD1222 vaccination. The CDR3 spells CASGLGYEQFF. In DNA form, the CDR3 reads TGTGCCAGCGGCCTTGGTTATGAGCAGTTCTTC.